These 14 T cell receptor beta chains originate from one sample sequenced in a study of shared T cell receptors in the human thymus (dated by TCRdb to the early 2020s). Library preparation employed the immunoSEQ multiplex PCR assay. TCRdb provides this immuneACCESS table in a form limited to in-frame rearrangements. Some clones are lacking; in checked studies, under half of them reflect an unresolved V gene, and why the rest are absent is not known. The sample table records 600,000 or so clones; 80% to 90% of these occur just once. 0.0094% of the sample is in the top ten clones. The same data also contributed to another study, on human thymus T cells.

Sequencing was performed on thymocytes. The receptors come from a boy under two years old with a congenital heart defect. Donor details come from another sample of the same person, matched by shared clones.

The chain employs TRBV10-2 and TRBJ2-7, with 9 bases aligning to TRBD2. CDR1 WSHSY and CDR2 SAAADI come from the germline V gene. Trimming at V came to 7 bases and at J to 5 bases, leaving 9 bases not matched to a gene. The CDR3 runs 14 residues. The CDR3 nucleotides read TGCGCCAGCAACTTTTGCGGGAGGGCGGACGAGCAGTACTTC. As protein: CASNFCGRADEQYF.

This clone was observed once. The rearrangement links TRBV5-1 to TRBJ2-7; 7 positions agree with TRBD1. Germline assignment: CDR1 SGHRS and CDR2 YFSETQ. This CDR3 is built from 14 residues. Germline trimming cut 0 bases from V and 3 bases from J; bases unmatched to any gene: 3. This chain's CDR3 is CASSLEGTVYEQYF. DNA for the CDR3: TGCGCCAGCAGCTTGGAGGGGACAGTCTACGAGCAGTACTTC.

The chain employs TRBV5-1 and TRBJ2-7; 9 bases are shared with TRBD1. Germline CDR1 SGHRS, CDR2 YFSETQ. The V and J ends lost 3 bases and 0 bases, in that order; junction bases with no gene match: 13. The CDR3 covers 18 residues. CDR3 bases: TGCGCCAGCAGCTCGTCCCGGGACAGGGATTTGAGCTCCTACGAGCAGTACTTC. Translated, it gives CASSSSRDRDLSSYEQYF.

The CDR3 reads CASRDRGRGTGELFF. The CDR3 nucleotides are TGTGCCAGCAGGGACAGGGGGCGAGGGACCGGGGAGCTGTTTTTT. V usage is TRBV5-5 and J usage is TRBJ2-2, with 11 bases aligning to TRBD1. The trim removed 5 bases at V and 5 bases at J, leaving 5 bases unmatched. The CDR3 consists of 15 residues. Germline CDR1 SGHKS, CDR2 YYEKEE (reference sequence).

V is TRBV6-5 and J is TRBJ1-5, with D perhaps matching TRBD1 (6 bases). V was shortened by 2 bases and J by 7 bases, with 12 bases between the two germline ends. CDR3 length equals 14 residues. Per germline, CDR1 MNHEY and CDR2 SVGAGI. DNA of the CDR3: TGTGCCAGCAGTTACAGTCAGGGGTGGCAGCCCCAGCATTTT. Its translation is CASSYSQGWQPQHF.

V is TRBV27 and J is TRBJ2-1; D unresolved. The CDR3 is made up of 13 amino acids. Deletions cut 6 bases from V and 15 bases from J, with 21 bases between. Germline assignment: CDR1 MNHEY and CDR2 SMNVEV (reference sequence). CDR3 nucleotides: TGTGCCAGCAGCCTACGCGCCGGGTTCAACCGGTTCTTC. Its protein is CASSLRAGFNRFF.

CDR3: CASSQEKEPYQPQHF. CDR3 bases: TGCGCCAGCAGCCAAGAAAAGGAGCCCTATCAGCCCCAGCATTTT. V gene TRBV4-3 combines with J gene TRBJ1-5; D not certain. V lost 0 bases and J 5 bases, leaving 11 bases between the germline ends. The CDR3 consists of 15 residues. Germline V lookup: CDR1 LGHNA, CDR2 YSLEER.

The chain combines TRBV6-5 with TRBJ1-2; weak D call: TRBD1 (6 bases). Germline V lookup: CDR1 MNHEY, CDR2 SVGAGI. The V gene lost 0 bases and the J gene lost 7 bases, with 18 bases spanning the gap. The CDR3 runs 16 residues. CDR3 bases: TGTGCCAGCAGTTACTCGAGTAGGGGGACCCGCGGTGGCTACACCTTC. It codes for CASSYSSRGTRGGYTF.

The chain combines TRBV7-6 with TRBJ1-5; 7 bases fit TRBD1. CDR1 SGHVS and CDR2 FNYEAQ come from the germline V gene. V lost 5 bases and J lost 5; bases outside the gene matches: 3. There are 13 residues in the CDR3. CDR3 in DNA: TGTGCCAGCAGCCAAGGGGGCCATCAGCCCCAGCATTTT. This encodes CASSQGGHQPQHF.

This sequence joins TRBV14 and TRBJ2-7, with 7 positions matching TRBD1. Looked up from germline, CDR1 is SGHDN and CDR2 is FVKESK. The J segment lost 3 bases and the V segment lost 5 bases, leaving 10 bases of the junction unmatched. This CDR3 has 15 amino acids. Written as DNA, the CDR3 is TGTGCCAGCAGCGAAACCGGGACAGAAGACTACGAGCAGTACTTC. This gives the protein CASSETGTEDYEQYF. Full variable domain (remainder filled in from reference TRBV14 and TRBJ2-7): EAGVTQFPSHSVIEKGQTVTLRCDPISGHDNLYWYRRVMGKEIKFLLHFVKESKQDESGMPNNRFLAERTGGTYSTLKVQPAELEDSGVYFCASSETGTEDYEQYFGPGTRLTVT.

The chain couples TRBV6-6 to TRBJ2-2, with D perhaps TRBD1 (6 bases). Trimming removed 6 bases from V and 3 bases from J, with 17 bases in between. The length of the CDR3 is 16 residues. The V gene's germline CDR1 is MNHNY and CDR2 SVGAGI (reference sequence). The chain's CDR3 is CASSYPGTTYTGELFF. DNA of the CDR3: TGTGCCAGCAGCTATCCCGGGACAACTTACACCGGGGAGCTGTTTTTT.

The chain uses TRBV2 and TRBJ1-5, with a tentative D call TRBD1 (6 bases). CDR1 is SNHLY and CDR2 is FYNNEI in the germline V gene. V dropped 7 bases and J dropped 3 bases, with 13 bases sitting between them. The CDR3 length is 14 residues. The CDR3 sequence: CASTEGGSNQPQHF. CDR3 sequence (DNA): TGTGCCAGCACCGAGGGGGGGTCCAATCAGCCCCAGCATTTT. The full variable domain, completed using reference TRBV2 and TRBJ1-5, is EPEVTQTPSHQVTQMGQEVILRCVPISNHLYFYWYRQILGQKVEFLVSFYNNEISEKSEIFDDQFSVERPDGSNFTLKIRSTKLEDSAMYFCASTEGGSNQPQHFGDGTRLSIL.

The chain employs TRBV30 and TRBJ1-4; the D is unclear. Germline V lookup: CDR1 GTSNPN, CDR2 SVGIG (reference sequence). Trimming shortened V by 2 bases and J by 8 bases, and 12 bases separated the two germline ends. The CDR3 length is 13 residues. In nucleotides, the CDR3 is TGTGCCTGGAGTCCGGGTCCTAGAGAAAAACTGTTTTTT. The encoded protein is CAWSPGPREKLFF.

V usage is TRBV27 and J usage is TRBJ2-7; 8 nucleotides line up with TRBD1. This CDR3 has 15 amino acids. V lost 7 bases to trimming and J lost 5 bases; unmatched junction nucleotides: 13. Germline V lookup: CDR1 MNHEY, CDR2 SMNVEV (reference sequence). This CDR3 reads CASTDLGQGSDEQYF. CDR3 bases: TGTGCCAGCACGGACCTCGGACAGGGATCCGACGAGCAGTACTTC.